These 21 T cell receptor beta chains share one sample of origin, sequenced in a study of molecular identifiers for immune sequencing clone quantification. TCRdb reanalysed the PCR reads using MiXCR and keeps one entry per CDR3 protein. The table lists approximately 40,000 distinct CDR3 sequences, 24% of them singletons. Sequencing was done on a sample of naive CD8+ T cells from blood, with Jurkat cell RNA spiked in. Specified subset: FACS-sorted CD8+CD4-CCR7+CD45RA+ naive T cells. These receptors came from a human donor in good health. Some libraries in this study had Jurkat cell RNA spiked in.

On this clonotype: Germline and junction disagree at one end, which may indicate a read error. The chain links TRBV5-3 to TRBJ1-1; weak D call: TRBD1 (5 bases). TRBV5-3 is an ORF, with its function uncertain. The CDR3 loop spans 15 amino acids. CDR3 sequence (DNA): TGTGCCAGCAGCTGGGGGATCGGGGCCAACACTGAAGCTTTCTTT. Translation: CASSWGIGANTEAFF.

This clonotype appeared many times. This chain joins TRBV6-2 or TRBV6-3 and TRBJ2-3; TRBD2 might be the D (5 bases). V lost 6 bases, J lost 4 bases, and 17 bases lay in between. There are 15 residues in the CDR3. CDR1 MNHEY and CDR2 SVGEGT come from the germline V gene. The DNA for the CDR3 is TGTGCCAGCAGGTCACTAGTTTTCCGACCAGATACGCAGTATTTT. This translates into CASRSLVFRPDTQYF.

This clonotype was detected only a few times. The chain is built from TRBV30 and TRBJ2-1, with a tentative D call TRBD2 (6 bases). V was clipped by 2 bases and J by 7 bases, with 12 bases between them. Per the germline V gene, CDR1 is GTSNPN and CDR2 is SVGIG (reference sequence). The CDR3 totals 13 residues. The CDR3 nucleotides are TGTGCCTGGAGTTCACTGGGGGGTAATGAGCAGTTCTTC. Translating gives CAWSSLGGNEQFF.

In this sample, this clonotype turned up many times. V usage is TRBV27 and J usage is TRBJ1-5; maybe TRBD1 (5 bases). CDR3 length: 16 amino acids. CDR1 is MNHEY and CDR2 is SMNVEV in the germline V gene (reference sequence). Trimming stripped 5 bases from V and 0 bases from J, with 14 bases between. The CDR3 reads CASSPLMGVSNQPQHF. In DNA, the CDR3 is TGTGCCAGCAGTCCCCTCATGGGGGTTAGCAATCAGCCCCAGCATTTT.

This clonotype was recorded at least ten times. The rearrangement uses TRBV28 and TRBJ2-7; perhaps TRBD1 as D (6 bases). The CDR3 is 12 amino acids. The germline V gene has CDR1 MDHEN and CDR2 SYDVKM. Trimming removed 5 bases from V and 6 bases from J, with 11 bases in between. The CDR3 region is CASSAPGVEQYF. CDR3 nucleotide sequence: TGTGCCAGCAGTGCGCCAGGGGTCGAGCAGTACTTC.

This clonotype was seen many times. This chain links TRBV4-1 with TRBJ2-3; D ambiguous. There are 16 residues in the CDR3. Germline V lookup: CDR1 MGHRA, CDR2 YSYEKL. The V gene lost 5 bases and the J gene lost 1 base, with 16 bases spanning the gap. CDR3 in DNA: TGCGCCAGCAGCGACGCTACGGTGGCACGCACAGATACGCAGTATTTT. Protein: CASSDATVARTDTQYF.

This clonotype came up a few times. The rearrangement uses TRBV7-9 and TRBJ2-1, with 13 nucleotides matching TRBD2. The length of the CDR3 is 17 residues. Unmatched junction bases numbered 5, after V lost 5 bases and J lost 1 base. CDR1 and CDR2 from the germline V gene are SEHNR and FQNEAQ (reference sequence). Here the CDR3 reads CASSPRTSGSSYNEQFF. CDR3 nucleotides: TGTGCCAGCAGCCCCCGGACTAGCGGGAGTTCCTACAATGAGCAGTTCTTC.

Of note for this clonotype: This may be a read error, as it is one base from a much larger clone. The V gene is TRBV10-1, the J gene TRBJ2-3; D is ambiguous. CDR3 length: 12 amino acids. From germline, CDR1 is WNHNN and CDR2 SYGVQD (reference sequence). The CDR3 sequence: CASGESADTQYF. The CDR3 DNA sequence: TGCGCCAGCGGTGAGTCGGCAGATACGCAGTATTTT.

This clonotype has a count of ten or more. This chain joins TRBV12-3 or TRBV12-4 and TRBJ2-2; D remains unclear. Trimming removed 4 bases from V and 6 bases from J, with 6 bases in between. This CDR3 spans 12 amino acids. CDR3 in DNA: TGTGCCAGCAGTTCAATGTCCGGGGAGCTGTTTTTT. Protein product: CASSSMSGELFF.

As for this clonotype: Just one base apart from a much larger clone, this may be a read error. The chain recombines TRBV11-2 with TRBJ2-7; 11 bases fit TRBD2. From germline, CDR1 is SGHAT and CDR2 FQNNGV. The CDR3 consists of 12 residues. Trimming took 5 bases from V and 13 from J; bases not matched to a gene: 7. The CDR3 spells CASSLGTSGVYF. The CDR3, as DNA: TGTGCCAGCAGCCTCGGGACTAGCGGCGTCTACTTC.

This clonotype showed up just a few times. Since a much larger clone is just one base distant, this may be a read error. The chain is built from TRBV5-4 and TRBJ2-1, with D perhaps TRBD2 (7 bases). The CDR3 covers 12 residues. The germline CDR1 and CDR2 sequences are SGHNT and YYREEE (reference sequence). Trimming took off 3 bases at V and 9 bases at J, with 10 bases between the two ends. CDR3 protein: CASSWGGSEQFF. CDR3 DNA: TGTGCCAGCAGCTGGGGGGGCAGTGAGCAGTTCTTC.

This clonotype was counted many times. This chain links TRBV30 with TRBJ1-5, with D hard to call. There are 13 residues in the CDR3. Germline CDR1 is GTSNPN and CDR2 is SVGIG (reference sequence). The V and J ends lost 2 bases and 3 bases respectively, with 8 bases between them. Here the CDR3 reads CAWSTVNNQPQHF. Here the CDR3 DNA reads TGTGCCTGGAGTACAGTAAACAATCAGCCCCAGCATTTT.

CDR3 protein: CSVAVVETQYF. The CDR3 DNA sequence: TGCAGCGTTGCCGTTGTGGAAACGCAGTATTTT. The chain links TRBV29-1 to TRBJ2-3; D gene ambiguous. V gave up 4 bases and J gave up 9 bases, with 11 bases separating them. Germline V gene sequence: CDR1 SQVTM, CDR2 ANQGSEA. This CDR3 has 11 residues.

This clonotype was seen at least ten times. The chain links TRBV4-3 to TRBJ2-7, with TRBD1 matching over 11 bases. CDR1 and CDR2 from the germline V gene are LGHNA and YSLEER. V lost 0 bases, J lost 6 bases, and 13 bases stayed unmatched. This CDR3 spans 18 amino acids. The CDR3 bases are TGCGCCAGCAGCCAAGATAGTAGCATTGGACAGGGGGCTTTCGAGCAGTACTTC. It translates to CASSQDSSIGQGAFEQYF.

This clonotype was seen many times. J is TRBJ2-3 and V is TRBV12-3 or TRBV12-4; TRBD2 agrees at 12 bases. V dropped 3 bases and J dropped 2; count of bases not matched to a gene: 12. The CDR3 has 19 residues. CDR3 sequence: CASSLGLLLAGGLTDTQYF. The DNA for the CDR3 is TGTGCCAGCAGTTTGGGCCTACTACTAGCGGGGGGACTCACAGATACGCAGTATTTT.

This clonotype was counted at least ten times. This chain uses TRBV5-4 with TRBJ2-5, with a possible D match to TRBD2 (7 bases). Germline values: CDR1 SGHNT, CDR2 YYREEE (reference sequence). The ends were cut back, 0 bases at V and 1 base at J, with 13 bases in the middle. There are 16 residues in the CDR3. CDR3 nucleotide sequence: TGTGCCAGCAGCTTGGAAGGGGGGGACCTCCAAGAGACCCAGTACTTC. This codes for CASSLEGGDLQETQYF.

This clonotype has a handful of counts. This chain uses TRBV27 with TRBJ1-1, with D maybe TRBD1 (6 bases). The CDR3 contains 15 residues. Between the trimmed V and J ends, which lost 2 bases and 1 base, there was a span of 11 bases. Germline loops: CDR1 MNHEY, CDR2 SMNVEV (reference sequence). For the CDR3, the DNA is TGTGCCAGCAGTTTAATGAGGGACAAGAACACTGAAGCTTTCTTT. Protein: CASSLMRDKNTEAFF.

This chain links TRBV27 with TRBJ1-1, with D hard to call. This CDR3 is built from 14 residues. V was trimmed by 3 bases and J by 4 bases, leaving 12 bases between them. Germline V CDR1 and CDR2: MNHEY, SMNVEV (reference sequence). This CDR3 is CASSFGREGTEAFF. As DNA, the CDR3 is TGTGCCAGCAGTTTCGGTAGGGAGGGCACTGAAGCTTTCTTT.

In its sample, this clonotype was seen many times. The gene calls are TRBV5-1 and TRBJ1-1; no firm D call. The CDR3 extends over 12 amino acids. V lost 4 bases and J lost 2, with 6 bases in between. Looked up from germline, CDR1 is SGHRS and CDR2 is YFSETQ. The CDR3 DNA reads as TGCGCCAGCAGCCCTTCAAACACTGAAGCTTTCTTT. Its protein is CASSPSNTEAFF.

This clonotype was seen ten or more times. CDR3 region: CAWSVESGTNHNEKLFF. CDR3 in DNA: TGTGCCTGGAGTGTAGAGTCAGGGACTAATCATAATGAAAAACTGTTTTTT. This chain connects TRBV30 to TRBJ1-4; maybe TRBD1 (5 bases). V lost 0 bases and J lost 4, with 18 bases in between. In germline, CDR1 is GTSNPN, CDR2 SVGIG (reference sequence). The CDR3 is made up of 17 amino acids.

This clonotype is medium-sized in the sample. The rearrangement joins TRBV7-9 to TRBJ2-3; the D gene is possibly TRBD2 (6 bases). The CDR3 contains 14 residues. Between the trimmed V and J ends, which lost 7 bases and 2 bases, there was a span of 13 bases. CDR1 and CDR2 from the germline V gene are SEHNR and FQNEAQ (reference sequence). The CDR3 loop reads CASTFSSVTDTQYF. The CDR3 DNA sequence: TGTGCCAGCACCTTCTCTAGCGTCACAGATACGCAGTATTTT.